This entry features one T cell receptor (beta chain) sequence. The antigen is unknown. The V and J ends lost 5 bases and 0 bases, in that order; junction bases with no gene match: 6. The CDR3 totals 17 residues. The record originates from a study of T-cell memory formation after mild COVID-19. TCRdb independently ran MiXCR on the 5' RACE reads; one entry per CDR3 protein. The sample lists around 340,000 distinct CDR3 sequences; more than 15% were seen once. Findings of the study overall: While clones contracting from day 15 to 85 were balanced between CD4 and CD8, later expanders leaned CD4+.

This receptor was identified in a man aged 18 to 29 who had mild COVID-19 (a few samples of this study predate the infection). Cell type and time point are not known. Sample: PBMCs or a T cell subset sorted from them (not recorded which). The J gene is TRBJ2-6, the V gene TRBV12-3 or TRBV12-4, with 8 bases that match TRBD2. The CDR3 coding sequence is TGTGCCAGCAGTCCCCGGGAGGGGGTCTCTGGGGCCAACGTCCTGACTTTC. It specifies CASSPREGVSGANVLTF.